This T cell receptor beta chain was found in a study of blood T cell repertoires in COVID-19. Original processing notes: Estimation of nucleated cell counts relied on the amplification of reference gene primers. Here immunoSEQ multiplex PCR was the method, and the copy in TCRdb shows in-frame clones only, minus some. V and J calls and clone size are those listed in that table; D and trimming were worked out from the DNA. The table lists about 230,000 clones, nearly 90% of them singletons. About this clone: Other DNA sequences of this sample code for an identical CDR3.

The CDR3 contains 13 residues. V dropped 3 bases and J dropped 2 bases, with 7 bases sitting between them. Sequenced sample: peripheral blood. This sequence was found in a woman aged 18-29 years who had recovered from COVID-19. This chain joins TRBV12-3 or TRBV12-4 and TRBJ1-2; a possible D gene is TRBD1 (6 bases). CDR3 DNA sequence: TGTGCCAGCAGTTTCGACAGGAACTATGGCTACACCTTC. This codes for CASSFDRNYGYTF.